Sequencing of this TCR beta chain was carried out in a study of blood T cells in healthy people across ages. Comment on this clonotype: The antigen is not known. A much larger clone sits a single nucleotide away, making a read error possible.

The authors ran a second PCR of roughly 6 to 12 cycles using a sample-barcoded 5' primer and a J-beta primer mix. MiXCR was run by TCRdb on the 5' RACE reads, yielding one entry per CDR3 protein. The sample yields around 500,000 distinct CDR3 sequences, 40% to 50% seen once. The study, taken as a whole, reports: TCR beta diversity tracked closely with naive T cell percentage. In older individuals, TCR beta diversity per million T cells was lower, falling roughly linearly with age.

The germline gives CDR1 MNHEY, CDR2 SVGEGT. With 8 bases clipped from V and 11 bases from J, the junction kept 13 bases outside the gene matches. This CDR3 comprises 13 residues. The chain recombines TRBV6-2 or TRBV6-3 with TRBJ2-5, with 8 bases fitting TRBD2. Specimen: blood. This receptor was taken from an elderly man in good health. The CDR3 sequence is CASHGLALYEQYF. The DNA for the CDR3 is TGTGCCAGCCACGGACTAGCTTTGTATGAGCAGTACTTC.